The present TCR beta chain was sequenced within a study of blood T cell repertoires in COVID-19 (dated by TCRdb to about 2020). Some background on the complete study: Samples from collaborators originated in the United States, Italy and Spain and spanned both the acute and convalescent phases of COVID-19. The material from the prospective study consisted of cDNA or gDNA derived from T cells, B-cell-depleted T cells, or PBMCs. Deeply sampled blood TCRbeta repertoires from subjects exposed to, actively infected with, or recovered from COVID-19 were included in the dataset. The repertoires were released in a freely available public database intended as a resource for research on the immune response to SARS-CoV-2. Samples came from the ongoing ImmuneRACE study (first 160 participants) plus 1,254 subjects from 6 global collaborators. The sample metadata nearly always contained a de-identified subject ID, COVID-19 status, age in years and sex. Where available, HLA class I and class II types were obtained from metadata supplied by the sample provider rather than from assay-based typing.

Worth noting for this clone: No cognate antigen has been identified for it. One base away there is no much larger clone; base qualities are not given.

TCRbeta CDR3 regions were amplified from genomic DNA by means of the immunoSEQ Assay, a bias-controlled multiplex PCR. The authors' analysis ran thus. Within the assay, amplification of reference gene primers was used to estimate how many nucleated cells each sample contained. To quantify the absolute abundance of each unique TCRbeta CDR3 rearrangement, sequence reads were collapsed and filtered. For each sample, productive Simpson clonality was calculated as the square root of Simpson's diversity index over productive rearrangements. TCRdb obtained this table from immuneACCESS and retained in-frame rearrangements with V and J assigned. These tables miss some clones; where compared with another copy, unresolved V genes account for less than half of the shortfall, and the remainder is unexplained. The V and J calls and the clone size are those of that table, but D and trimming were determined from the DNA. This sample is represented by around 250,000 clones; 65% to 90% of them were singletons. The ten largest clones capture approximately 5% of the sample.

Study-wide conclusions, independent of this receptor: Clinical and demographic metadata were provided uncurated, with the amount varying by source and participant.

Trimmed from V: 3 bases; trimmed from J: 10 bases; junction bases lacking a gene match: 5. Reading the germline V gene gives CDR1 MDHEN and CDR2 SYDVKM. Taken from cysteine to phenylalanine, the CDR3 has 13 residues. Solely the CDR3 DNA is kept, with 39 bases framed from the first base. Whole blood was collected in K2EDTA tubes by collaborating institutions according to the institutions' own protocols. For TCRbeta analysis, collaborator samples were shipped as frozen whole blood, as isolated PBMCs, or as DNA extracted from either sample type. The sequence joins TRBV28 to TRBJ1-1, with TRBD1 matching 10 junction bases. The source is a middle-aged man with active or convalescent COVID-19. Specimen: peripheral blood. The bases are TGTGCCAGCAGTTTGGGTGACAGGGGGCGAGCTTTCTTT. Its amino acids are CASSLGDRGRAFF. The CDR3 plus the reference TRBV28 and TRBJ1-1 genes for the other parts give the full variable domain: DVKVTQSSRYLVKRTGEKVFLECVQDMDHENMFWYRQDPGLGLRLIYFSYDVKMKEKGDIPEGYSVSREKKERFSLILESASTNQTSMYLCASSLGDRGRAFFGQGTRLTVV.